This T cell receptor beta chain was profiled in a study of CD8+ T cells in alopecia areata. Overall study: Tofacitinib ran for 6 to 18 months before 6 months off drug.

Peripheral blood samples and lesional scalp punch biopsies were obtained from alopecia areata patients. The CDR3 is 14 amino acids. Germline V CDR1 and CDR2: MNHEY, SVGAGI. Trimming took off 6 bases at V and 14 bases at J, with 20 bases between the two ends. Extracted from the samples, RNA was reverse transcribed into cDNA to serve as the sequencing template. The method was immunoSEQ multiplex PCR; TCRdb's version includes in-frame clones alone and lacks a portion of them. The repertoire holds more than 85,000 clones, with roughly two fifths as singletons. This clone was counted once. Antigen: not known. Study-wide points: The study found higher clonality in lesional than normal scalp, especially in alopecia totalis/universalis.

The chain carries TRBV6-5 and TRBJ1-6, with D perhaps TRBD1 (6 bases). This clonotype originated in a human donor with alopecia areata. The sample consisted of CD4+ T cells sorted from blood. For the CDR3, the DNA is TGTGCCAGCAGGACCTCCGAGCTGCAGGGGACCCTCCACTTT. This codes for CASRTSELQGTLHF.